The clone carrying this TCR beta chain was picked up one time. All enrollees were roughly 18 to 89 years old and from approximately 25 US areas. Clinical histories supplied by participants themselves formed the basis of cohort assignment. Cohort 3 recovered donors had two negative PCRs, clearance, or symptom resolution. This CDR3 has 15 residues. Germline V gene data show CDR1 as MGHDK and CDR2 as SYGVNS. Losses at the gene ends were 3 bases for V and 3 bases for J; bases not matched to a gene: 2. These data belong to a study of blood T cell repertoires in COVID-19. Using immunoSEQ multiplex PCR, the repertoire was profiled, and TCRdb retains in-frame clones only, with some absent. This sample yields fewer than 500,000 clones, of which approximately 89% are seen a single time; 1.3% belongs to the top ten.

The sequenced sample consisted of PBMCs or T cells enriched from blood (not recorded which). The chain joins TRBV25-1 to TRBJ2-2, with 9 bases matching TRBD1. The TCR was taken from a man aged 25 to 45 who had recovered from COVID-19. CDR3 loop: CASSEGTGYTGELFF. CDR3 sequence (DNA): TGTGCCAGCAGTGAGGGGACAGGGTACACCGGGGAGCTGTTTTTT.